This TCR beta chain was observed in a study of beta chain features in type 1 diabetes. This clone has a handful of counts. Its antigen is still unknown. Trimming cost V 2 bases and J 6 bases; bases outside gene matches: 8. Germline assignment: CDR1 SGHVS and CDR2 FQNEAQ. The CDR3 has 16 residues. By way of CD45RO/CCR7/CD25/CD127/CD95/CD27, the CD4+ regulatory, stem cell-like memory, central memory and naive cells were sorted. Since all of the isolated RNA was reverse transcribed, expressed TCRB transcripts were what got sequenced. Each sample of naive, central memory or regulatory T cells had, on average, about 3.5 million reads. Sequenced by immunoSEQ multiplex PCR; TCRdb stores in-frame clones only, minus some. In the table there are about 220,000 clones, roughly a tenth of which are singletons. Study-wide results and limits: Equally in patients and controls, PCR might preferentially amplify shorter templates. A potential influence of HLA type upon TCRB rearrangement remained unresolved herein.

The chain recombines TRBV7-8 with TRBJ2-3; 10 bases align to TRBD2. The sequencing input was central memory CD4+ T cells from blood. The receptor comes from a man aged 18 to 30 in good health. CDR3 sequence: CASSLRLAGVKDTQYF. In nucleotides, the CDR3 is TGTGCCAGCAGCTTACGGCTAGCGGGAGTTAAGGATACGCAGTATTTT.